The 17 T cell receptor beta chains listed next were all sequenced from one sample in a study of CD8 T cells in Susac syndrome. A quantity of about 0.45 to 1 ug RNA underwent reverse transcription using random hexamers. Each CDR3 protein is one row after TCRdb ran MiXCR on the immunoSEQ multiplex PCR reads. The sample has some 150,000 distinct CDR3 sequences; around 95% are singletons. The sample consisted of CD8+ T cells from PBMCs. These receptors originate from a human donor with multiple sclerosis.

The chain has TRBV29-1 and TRBJ2-2; the D gene is possibly TRBD1 (5 bases). The CDR3 runs to 15 residues. V dropped 0 bases and J dropped 4 bases, with 12 bases sitting between them. Germline lookup yields CDR1 SQVTM and CDR2 ANQGSEA. CDR3 region: CSVEDQGGSTGELFF. CDR3 DNA: TGCAGCGTTGAAGATCAGGGCGGTTCCACCGGGGAGCTGTTTTTT.

The V gene is TRBV7-9, the J gene TRBJ1-1; 9 bases fit TRBD1. Losses at the gene ends were 4 bases for V and 4 bases for J; bases not matched to a gene: 4. This CDR3 is built from 14 residues. Per germline, CDR1 SEHNR and CDR2 FQNEAQ (reference sequence). This CDR3 reads CASSYTGGGTEAFF. The CDR3 DNA sequence: TGTGCCAGCAGCTACACAGGGGGCGGCACTGAAGCTTTCTTT.

This clonotype was detected once. The chain is built from TRBV2 and TRBJ2-6, with 7 bases aligning to TRBD1. This CDR3 is 18 amino acids long. CDR1 and CDR2 (germline): SNHLY, FYNNEI. The V gene end was trimmed by 4 bases and the J gene end by 0 bases; junction bases not matched to a gene: 9. CDR3 sequence (DNA): TGTGCCAGCAGTGGCCCCCCGAGGGACAGCTCTGGGGCCAACGTCCTGACTTTC. It translates to CASSGPPRDSSGANVLTF.

V is TRBV15 and J is TRBJ2-5, with D uncertain. V lost 5 bases to trimming and J lost 5 bases, with 6 bases between them. The CDR3 is 11 residues long. CDR1 and CDR2 from the germline V gene are LNHNV and YYDKDF (reference sequence). The CDR3 coding sequence is TGTGCCACCAGCGGCACGGAGACCCAGTACTTC. It is translated as CATSGTETQYF. Full variable domain (outside the CDR3, taken from reference TRBV15 and TRBJ2-5): DAMVIQNPRYQVTQFGKPVTLSCSQTLNHNVMYWYQQKSSQAPKLLFHYYDKDFNNEADTPDNFQSRRPNTSFCFLDIRSPGLGDTAMYLCATSGTETQYFGPGTRLLVL.

The gene calls are TRBV5-4 and TRBJ1-3; TRBD1 is a possible D gene (5 bases). This CDR3 comprises 15 residues. The V end lost 0 bases, the J end lost 4 bases, and 11 bases lay between the germline ends. Germline loops: CDR1 SGHNT, CDR2 YYREEE (reference sequence). CDR3 amino acids: CASSLVGTSGNTIYF. The CDR3 DNA reads as TGTGCCAGCAGCTTGGTGGGGACTTCGGGAAACACCATATATTTT.

This chain uses TRBV3-1 with TRBJ2-7; D is ambiguous. CDR1 LGHDT and CDR2 YNNKEL come from the germline V gene (reference sequence). Trimming removed 0 bases from V and 3 bases from J, with 6 bases in between. The CDR3 consists of 13 residues. Here the CDR3 reads CASSQEWSYEQYF. CDR3 bases: TGTGCCAGCAGCCAAGAGTGGAGCTACGAGCAGTACTTC.

The chain links TRBV13 to TRBJ1-4; D is uncertain. Per the germline V gene, CDR1 is PRHDT and CDR2 is FYEKMQ (reference sequence). The V end was cut by 0 bases, the J end by 13 bases, with 9 bases between. This CDR3 is built from 12 residues. In DNA, the CDR3 is TGTGCCAGCAGCTTAGGGTCAAGCGCACTGTTTTTT. Translating gives CASSLGSSALFF.

The chain has TRBV29-1 and TRBJ2-3; 8 nucleotides match TRBD1. V gave up 1 base and J gave up 0 bases; unmatched junction bases: 6. Germline-derived CDR1 and CDR2 are SQVTM and ANQGSEA. The CDR3 has 16 amino acids. The CDR3 loop reads CSVEGPGGDSTDTQYF. CDR3 nucleotide sequence: TGCAGCGTTGAAGGCCCAGGGGGCGATAGCACAGATACGCAGTATTTT.

V is TRBV11-2 and J is TRBJ1-1; D might be TRBD1 (5 bases). This CDR3 has 12 residues. Germline V gives CDR1 SGHAT, CDR2 FQNNGV. V dropped 4 bases and J dropped 10 bases, with 13 bases sitting between them. This CDR3 reads CASSSPGGRAFF. The CDR3 nucleotides read TGTGCCAGCAGCTCGCCGGGGGGACGAGCTTTCTTT.

This sequence joins TRBV12-3 or TRBV12-4 and TRBJ2-7; 11 positions agree with TRBD1. V lost 5 bases and J lost 7; bases outside the gene matches: 7. There are 14 residues in the CDR3. The DNA of the CDR3 is TGTGCCAGCAGTGGGACAGGGGGACTTTATGAGCAGTACTTC. Translating it yields CASSGTGGLYEQYF.

This rearrangement joins TRBV6-6 to TRBJ2-7; TRBD1 might be the D (5 bases). CDR1 and CDR2 from the germline V gene are MNHNY and SVGAGI (reference sequence). V was shortened by 2 bases and J by 4 bases, with 6 bases between the two germline ends. CDR3 size: 12 residues. CDR3 amino acids: CASSYTGYEQYF. The CDR3 DNA reads as TGTGCCAGCAGTTACACAGGTTACGAGCAGTACTTC.

This chain connects TRBV4-1 to TRBJ2-1, with D possibly matching TRBD2 (7 bases). This CDR3 is built from 16 residues. The ends were cut back, 3 bases at V and 3 bases at J, with 15 bases in the middle. CDR1 is MGHRA and CDR2 is YSYEKL in the germline V gene. CDR3 coding DNA: TGCGCCAGCAGCCAGTCGGCGGGGGCCCGCTACAATGAGCAGTTCTTC. This translates into CASSQSAGARYNEQFF.

V gene TRBV2 combines with J gene TRBJ1-1, with 7 bases matching TRBD1. Germline V lookup: CDR1 SNHLY, CDR2 FYNNEI. The CDR3 extends over 14 amino acids. Germline trimming cut 6 bases from V and 0 bases from J; bases unmatched to any gene: 4. The CDR3 sequence: CASRPGGMNTEAFF. In nucleotides, the CDR3 is TGTGCCAGCAGGCCAGGGGGGATGAACACTGAAGCTTTCTTT.

The V call is TRBV4-1, the J call TRBJ2-1; perhaps TRBD1 as D (6 bases). The germline V and J ends were trimmed by 4 bases and 5 bases, with 9 bases remaining between them. From germline, CDR1 is MGHRA and CDR2 YSYEKL. CDR3 length: 13 residues. CDR3 in amino acids: CASSPRQDNEQFF. As DNA, the CDR3 is TGCGCCAGCAGCCCAAGACAGGACAATGAGCAGTTCTTC.

The chain uses TRBV20-1 and TRBJ2-3; D call uncertain. The CDR3 is 13 residues long. V lost 5 bases to trimming and J lost 4 bases, with 13 bases between them. The germline CDR1 and CDR2 sequences are DFQATT and SNEGSKA (reference sequence). Here the CDR3 reads CSAPPESADTQYF. The CDR3 DNA reads TGCAGTGCTCCCCCGGAGTCCGCAGATACGCAGTATTTT.

The chain joins TRBV2 to TRBJ2-7; 9 bases agree with TRBD1. CDR1 SNHLY and CDR2 FYNNEI come from the germline V gene. This CDR3 comprises 14 residues. V trimming: 9 bases; J trimming: 2 bases; junction bases outside the gene matches: 8. This chain's CDR3 is CASSRDRDPYEQYV. DNA for the CDR3: TGTGCCAGTTCCCGGGACAGGGACCCCTACGAGCAGTACGTC.

This sequence joins TRBV5-4 and TRBJ2-5; tentatively, D is TRBD1 or TRBD2 (6 bases each). V was cut by 5 bases and J by 5 bases, with 16 bases left in between. The CDR3 extends over 14 amino acids. From germline, CDR1 is SGHNT and CDR2 YYREEE (reference sequence). The CDR3 DNA is TGTGCCAGCAGAGCATGGGGGGCCGGGGAGACCCAGTACTTC. It translates to CASRAWGAGETQYF.